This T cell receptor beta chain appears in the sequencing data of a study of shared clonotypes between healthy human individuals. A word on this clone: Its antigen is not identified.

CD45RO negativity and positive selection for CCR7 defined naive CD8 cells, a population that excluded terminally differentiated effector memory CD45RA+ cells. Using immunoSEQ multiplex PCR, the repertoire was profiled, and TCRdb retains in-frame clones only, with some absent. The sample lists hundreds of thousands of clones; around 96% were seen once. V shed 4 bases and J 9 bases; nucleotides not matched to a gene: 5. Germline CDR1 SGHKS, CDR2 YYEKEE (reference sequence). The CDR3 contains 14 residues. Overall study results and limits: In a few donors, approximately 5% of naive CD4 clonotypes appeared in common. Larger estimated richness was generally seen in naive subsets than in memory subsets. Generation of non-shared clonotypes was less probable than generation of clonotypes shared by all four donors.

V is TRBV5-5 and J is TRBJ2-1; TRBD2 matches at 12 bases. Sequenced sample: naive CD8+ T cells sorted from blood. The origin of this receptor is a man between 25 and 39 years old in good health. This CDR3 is CASSRTSGIPEQFF. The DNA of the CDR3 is TGTGCCAGCAGCCGGACTAGCGGGATTCCTGAGCAGTTCTTC.